This TCR beta chain was sequenced during a study of blood T cell repertoires in COVID-19. Study in general: Sites in the United States, Italy and Spain provided acute and convalescent COVID-19 samples.

Patients in Seattle were enrolled during active infection, then followed longitudinally. V lost 2 bases and J lost 7, with 9 bases in between. Germline values: CDR1 LGHDT, CDR2 YNNKEL (reference sequence). This CDR3 has 13 residues. Generated by immunoSEQ multiplex PCR, the TCRdb table keeps only in-frame clones and is missing some. Among approximately 28,000 clones listed, 85% to 95% were seen once. The sequenced sample was peripheral blood. This chain links TRBV3-1 (or the pseudogene TRBV3-2) with TRBJ1-5, with D possibly TRBD1 on 5 matching bases. This clonotype was sampled from a woman in her seventies with COVID-19, enrolled during active disease. The chain's CDR3 is CASSQTQVQPQHF. CDR3 nucleotides: TGTGCCAGCAGCCAAACACAGGTCCAGCCCCAGCATTTT.